Below, 14 T cell receptor beta chains from the same sample are listed, as sequenced in a study of identical twins. One entry per CDR3 protein, called by TCRdb with MiXCR from the 5' RACE reads. The top ten clones hold approximately 4.5% of a sample with 700,000 or so distinct CDR3 sequences, roughly 20% of them seen once. These data also formed part of another study, on T cells expressing NK-cell markers.

Sequences were obtained from PBMCs. The receptors derive from a woman younger than 30 in good health.

The chain links TRBV20-1 to TRBJ1-1; D gene unclear. Germline assignment: CDR1 DFQATT and CDR2 SNEGSKA (reference sequence). This CDR3 has 14 residues. Trimming cost V 1 base and J 0 bases, with 9 bases left between them. Here the CDR3 reads CSARAWTVNTEAFF. CDR3 bases: TGCAGTGCTAGAGCCTGGACCGTGAACACTGAAGCTTTCTTT.

This sequence joins TRBV19 and TRBJ1-4; maybe TRBD1 (5 bases). The V end lost 7 bases, the J end lost 5 bases, and 14 bases lay between the germline ends. Per the germline V gene, CDR1 is LNHDA and CDR2 is SQIVND (reference sequence). The CDR3 spans 14 residues. In DNA form, the CDR3 reads TGTGCCAGTAAGAGACAGCCCAGCAATGAAAAACTGTTTTTT. This sequence encodes CASKRQPSNEKLFF. The full variable domain, completed using reference TRBV19 and TRBJ1-4, is DGGITQSPKYLFRKEGQNVTLSCEQNLNHDAMYWYRQDPGQGLRLIYYSQIVNDFQKGDIAEGYSVSREKKESFPLTVTSAQKNPTAFYLCASKRQPSNEKLFFGSGTQLSVL.

CDR3 protein: CASFGGRQGEQYF. CDR3 sequence (DNA): TGCGCCAGCTTCGGAGGGAGGCAGGGGGAGCAGTACTTC. The chain has TRBV5-1 and TRBJ2-7; D assignment may be TRBD1 or TRBD2 (6 bases each). V was pared by 7 bases and J by 7 bases, with 18 bases between. The germline CDR1 and CDR2 sequences are SGHRS and YFSETQ. The CDR3 spans 13 residues.

The chain uses TRBV6-2 or TRBV6-3 and TRBJ2-1; 7 bases agree with TRBD1. J gave up 6 bases and V 5 bases, and 16 bases lay outside the gene matches. In germline, CDR1 is MNHEY, CDR2 SVGEGT. This CDR3 spans 17 amino acids. DNA for the CDR3: TGTGCCAGCAGTCATCGGACAGGAGGATGGTTAAGCAATGAGCAGTTCTTC. This codes for CASSHRTGGWLSNEQFF.

CDR3 nucleotide sequence: TGCAGTGCCCTCGGGACAGCTGAAGCTTTCTTT. Translating gives CSALGTAEAFF. The chain links TRBV20-1 to TRBJ1-1; 7 nucleotides agree with TRBD1. The V segment lost 6 bases and the J segment 6 bases; nucleotides outside the gene matches: 4. CDR3 size: 11 residues. The germline V gene encodes CDR1 DFQATT and CDR2 SNEGSKA (reference sequence).

The V and J genes are TRBV12-3 or TRBV12-4 and TRBJ2-5; a weak D match, TRBD2 (7 bases). Trimming left V 7 bases short and J 4 bases short, with 16 bases between. There are 14 residues in the CDR3. The CDR3 DNA follows: TGTGCCAGCAACTTCGGGGGAGGGGGAGAGACCCAGTACTTC. Translated: CASNFGGGGETQYF.

This clonotype was seen repeatedly, ten times or more. The genes are TRBV20-1 and TRBJ2-3; maybe TRBD1 (6 bases). Deletions cut 3 bases from V and 2 bases from J, with 9 bases between. Germline CDR1 is DFQATT and CDR2 is SNEGSKA (reference sequence). CDR3 length: 13 amino acids. CDR3 in DNA: TGCAGTGCTAGGACAGGAGTCACAGATACGCAGTATTTT. Protein sequence: CSARTGVTDTQYF.

This clonotype appeared once. The rearrangement joins TRBV7-9 to TRBJ2-1; tentatively, D is TRBD1 or TRBD2 (5 bases each). Trimming removed 6 bases at V and 4 bases at J, with 19 bases between. The CDR3 is made up of 16 amino acids. CDR1 and CDR2 (germline): SEHNR, FQNEAQ (reference sequence). The CDR3 here is CASSPFPGPHYNEQFF. In DNA form, the CDR3 reads TGTGCCAGCAGTCCATTTCCGGGACCGCATTACAATGAGCAGTTCTTC.

This clonotype was seen a handful of times. In DNA form, the CDR3 reads TGTGCCATCAGTGAGACAGGGTTAAACACTGAAGCTTTCTTT. Encoded protein: CAISETGLNTEAFF. The rearrangement uses TRBV10-3 and TRBJ1-1, with a tentative D call TRBD1 (6 bases). V dropped 2 bases and J dropped 2 bases, with 9 bases sitting between them. CDR1 ENHRY and CDR2 SYGVKD come from the germline V gene. CDR3 length equals 14 residues.

This clonotype was found a few times. The DNA for the CDR3 is TGTGCCAGCAGCGCCGGACTAGCGGGGGGGCCTTGGGCAGATACGCAGTATTTT. Translated: CASSAGLAGGPWADTQYF. This chain connects TRBV9 to TRBJ2-3, with 15 bases identical to TRBD2. The CDR3 consists of 18 residues. Germline V gene data show CDR1 as SGDLS and CDR2 as YYNGEE. V was pared by 3 bases and J by 4 bases, with 9 bases of the junction left unmatched.

This clonotype was observed a few times. V is TRBV7-2 and J is TRBJ2-7; TRBD2 matches at 7 bases. The V gene end was trimmed by 4 bases and the J gene end by 0 bases; junction bases not matched to a gene: 3. Germline V lookup: CDR1 SGHTA, CDR2 FQGNSA. The CDR3 extends over 14 amino acids. The chain's CDR3 is CASSSGTISYEQYF. CDR3 DNA sequence: TGTGCCAGCAGCTCAGGGACTATCTCCTACGAGCAGTACTTC.

This clonotype has a handful of counts. The chain links TRBV5-1 to TRBJ1-2, with TRBD1 identical over 8 bases. V lost 7 bases and J lost 6; bases outside the gene matches: 8. Germline assignment: CDR1 SGHRS and CDR2 YFSETQ. The CDR3 contains 13 residues. The CDR3 sequence is CASADRQGNGYTF. For the CDR3, the DNA is TGCGCCAGCGCAGACCGACAGGGGAATGGCTACACCTTC.

There are a few counts of this clonotype. V is TRBV20-1 and J is TRBJ2-7; TRBD2 matches at 10 bases. This CDR3 region has 15 residues. The V segment lost 6 bases and the J segment 2 bases; nucleotides outside the gene matches: 10. Germline CDR1 reads DFQATT; CDR2 reads SNEGSKA (reference sequence). CDR3 residues: CSALTSGTKPYEQYF. The CDR3 bases are TGCAGTGCATTAACTAGCGGGACAAAGCCCTACGAGCAGTACTTC.

J is TRBJ2-4 and V is TRBV28; weak D call: TRBD2 (5 bases). This CDR3 region has 12 residues. CDR1 is MDHEN and CDR2 is SYDVKM in the germline V gene. V dropped 8 bases and J dropped 6 bases, with 11 bases sitting between them. The CDR3 DNA is TGTGCCAGCGGGAGCTTGATAAACATTCAGTACTTC. Translation: CASGSLINIQYF.